Presented here are 18 T cell receptor beta chains from one specimen sequenced in a study of vaccination and CD4 T cells after COVID-19. The study sequenced cultured CD4+ T cell DNA using the Oncomine TCR Beta short-read assay. TCRdb re-called the PCR reads through MiXCR, storing one row per CDR3 protein. Found here are about 15,000 distinct CDR3 sequences, roughly 45% of them singletons; the top ten hold about 6%. Treatment denoted: approximately 9-day PBMC culture with coronavirus spike peptide pools or control peptides (ViraFEST assay). These TCRs' antigens remain unknown. This material consisted of CD4+ T cells from blood, cultured in vitro, taken before SARS-CoV-2 vaccination. The receptor set was obtained from a human donor who had recovered from COVID-19.

This clonotype was found a few times. V usage is TRBV28 and J usage is TRBJ1-6; TRBD1 might be the D (6 bases). There are 19 residues in the CDR3. Germline V gene lookup returns CDR1 MDHEN and CDR2 SYDVKM. V was pared by 5 bases and J by 0 bases, with 20 bases between. The CDR3 DNA reads TGTGCCAGCAGTCCACCATCCACGTCGACAGGCTCCTATAATTCACCCCTCCACTTT. Protein product: CASSPPSTSTGSYNSPLHF.

This clonotype has a handful of counts. The CDR3 DNA follows: TGTGCCAGCAGCTTAGACGGCAGGGGAGGAGAGACCCAGTACTTC. The encoded protein is CASSLDGRGGETQYF. The chain recombines TRBV7-2 with TRBJ2-5, with D perhaps given as TRBD1 or TRBD2 (6 bases each). The CDR3 spans 15 residues. From germline, CDR1 is SGHTA and CDR2 FQGNSA. The V end lost 1 base, the J end lost 4 bases, and 13 bases lay between the germline ends.

V usage is TRBV20-1 and J usage is TRBJ1-6, with D uncertain. The CDR3 runs 13 residues. V lost 0 bases to trimming and J lost 10 bases, with 10 bases between them. Germline V lookup: CDR1 DFQATT, CDR2 SNEGSKA (reference sequence). As DNA, the CDR3 is TGCAGTGCTAGAGACCCGAGACAATCACCCCTCCACTTT. The encoded protein is CSARDPRQSPLHF.

In its sample, this clonotype ranks as medium-sized (0.01 to 0.1%). V usage is TRBV20-1 and J usage is TRBJ2-7; D gene uncertain. Germline V CDR1 and CDR2: DFQATT, SNEGSKA (reference sequence). Trimming removed 3 bases at V and 4 bases at J, with 7 bases between. This CDR3 region has 11 residues. For the CDR3, the DNA is TGCAGTGCTAGTTCAGCTTACGAGCAGTACTTC. Its translation: CSASSAYEQYF.

The chain recombines TRBV18 with TRBJ1-1; no clear D gene. The CDR3 is 12 residues long. The V gene lost 2 bases and the J gene lost 1 base, with 2 bases spanning the gap. Germline V lookup: CDR1 KGHSH, CDR2 LQKENI. Written as DNA, the CDR3 is TGTGCCAGCTCACCAAGGAACACTGAAGCTTTCTTT. Translated, it gives CASSPRNTEAFF.

The genes are TRBV19 and TRBJ2-3; a weak D match, TRBD2 (7 bases). Germline V CDR1 and CDR2: LNHDA, SQIVND (reference sequence). This CDR3 has 16 amino acids. Trimming stripped 0 bases from V and 6 bases from J, with 16 bases between. The CDR3 DNA is TGTGCCAGTAGTATAGAGGGGGGGGCGCCTCCCGATACGCAGTATTTT. Protein sequence: CASSIEGGAPPDTQYF.

The genes are TRBV28 and TRBJ1-5; 7 positions match TRBD1. Trimming cost V 10 bases and J 7 bases; bases outside gene matches: 16. CDR3 size: 15 residues. From germline, CDR1 is MDHEN and CDR2 SYDVKM. The CDR3 spells CATSRGRGDWQPQHF. As DNA, the CDR3 is TGTGCCACAAGCCGTGGCAGGGGGGATTGGCAGCCCCAGCATTTT. The whole variable domain, filled in from reference TRBV28 and TRBJ1-5, reads DVKVTQSSRYLVKRTGEKVFLECVQDMDHENMFWYRQDPGLGLRLIYFSYDVKMKEKGDIPEGYSVSREKKERFSLILESASTNQTSMYLCATSRGRGDWQPQHFGDGTRLSIL.

The table lists this clonotype with a few counts. The gene calls are TRBV11-2 and TRBJ2-1; TRBD1 is a possible D gene (6 bases). There are 12 residues in the CDR3. Germline assignment: CDR1 SGHAT and CDR2 FQNNGV. Trimming pared 5 bases from V and 7 bases from J, leaving 9 bases between. As DNA, the CDR3 is TGTGCCAGCAGCCCGCAGGGGAATGAGCAGTTCTTC. Amino acid sequence: CASSPQGNEQFF.

The genes are TRBV6-1 and TRBJ2-1; 7 positions match TRBD1. Unmatched junction bases numbered 5, after V lost 6 bases and J lost 0 bases. Germline V gives CDR1 MNHNS, CDR2 SASEGT. The CDR3 is 15 residues long. The CDR3 DNA is TGTGCCAGCAGACCGACAGGGAGCTCCTACAATGAGCAGTTCTTC. Its translation: CASRPTGSSYNEQFF.

A few counts support this clonotype. This chain links TRBV24-1 with TRBJ2-6; TRBD2 matches 10 bases. CDR1 and CDR2 from the germline V gene are KGHDR and SFDVKD. J lost 0 bases, V lost 7 bases, and 2 bases had no gene match. The length of the CDR3 is 16 residues. This CDR3 is CATRGTSDSGANVLTF. CDR3 coding DNA: TGTGCCACCAGAGGGACTAGCGACTCTGGGGCCAACGTCCTGACTTTC.

The V call is TRBV28, the J call TRBJ2-3, with TRBD1 matching over 8 bases. Germline CDR1 reads MDHEN; CDR2 reads SYDVKM. J gave up 4 bases and V 5 bases, and 8 bases lay outside the gene matches. The CDR3 extends over 15 amino acids. CDR3 protein: CASSRRAGGADTQYF. DNA of the CDR3: TGTGCCAGCAGTCGGCGTGCAGGGGGCGCAGATACGCAGTATTTT.

The chain uses TRBV7-2 and TRBJ1-1, with a possible D match to TRBD1 (6 bases). Germline V lookup: CDR1 SGHTA, CDR2 FQGNSA. V was cut by 5 bases and J by 0 bases, with 10 bases left in between. There are 14 residues in the CDR3. This CDR3 reads CASSVGGMNTEAFF. The CDR3 DNA reads as TGTGCCAGCAGCGTAGGGGGAATGAACACTGAAGCTTTCTTT.

The chain joins TRBV19 to TRBJ2-7; a possible D gene is TRBD1 (6 bases). V was cut by 5 bases and J by 6 bases, with 14 bases left in between. The length of the CDR3 is 13 residues. Germline-derived CDR1 and CDR2 are LNHDA and SQIVND (reference sequence). CDR3 amino acids: CASSQQGKSEQYF. The CDR3 region has the DNA TGTGCCAGTAGTCAACAGGGAAAGAGCGAGCAGTACTTC.

V gene TRBV10-3 combines with J gene TRBJ2-6; the D gene is possibly TRBD2 (6 bases). Trimming removed 1 base from V and 0 bases from J, with 10 bases in between. CDR1 and CDR2 (germline): ENHRY, SYGVKD. The length of the CDR3 is 17 residues. CDR3: CAISEWGGPSGANVLTF. The CDR3 DNA sequence: TGTGCCATCAGTGAGTGGGGAGGCCCCTCTGGGGCCAACGTCCTGACTTTC.

The sample holds a few counts of this clonotype. This chain joins TRBV20-1 and TRBJ1-6; 7 bases line up with TRBD1. V shed 1 base, J shed 7 bases, and the junction held 10 bases outside the gene matches. Germline V gene lookup returns CDR1 DFQATT and CDR2 SNEGSKA (reference sequence). The CDR3 is made up of 16 amino acids. CDR3 in amino acids: CSARGWTGTINSPLHF. In nucleotides, the CDR3 is TGCAGTGCTAGAGGGTGGACAGGCACAATCAATTCACCCCTCCACTTT.

The rearrangement joins TRBV7-9 to TRBJ2-3; the D gene could be TRBD1 or TRBD2 (5 bases each). V lost 5 bases, J lost 3 bases, and 15 bases lay in between. The CDR3 totals 15 residues. The germline CDR1 and CDR2 sequences are SEHNR and FQNEAQ (reference sequence). The CDR3 DNA is TGTGCCAGCAGCGTGAGGGTTGGGGCGACAGATACGCAGTATTTT. It codes for CASSVRVGATDTQYF.

This chain joins TRBV5-8 and TRBJ2-7; TRBD2 matches at 9 bases. V trimming: 1 base; J trimming: 4 bases; junction bases outside the gene matches: 6. The length of the CDR3 is 15 residues. The germline V gene has CDR1 SGHTS and CDR2 YDEGEE. In DNA form, the CDR3 reads TGTGCCAGCAGCTTGTGGGCTAGCGGGGCATACGAGCAGTACTTC. Its translation is CASSLWASGAYEQYF.

In this sample, this clonotype turned up once. V and J are TRBV6-5 and TRBJ1-3; D is perhaps TRBD1 (5 bases). Germline CDR1 MNHEY, CDR2 SVGAGI. Trimming took off 0 bases at V and 0 bases at J, with 6 bases between the two ends. The CDR3 runs to 15 residues. The CDR3 region has the DNA TGTGCCAGCAGTTACTCCGGGGCCTCTGGAAACACCATATATTTT. Translation gives CASSYSGASGNTIYF.